A single sample is the source of the 22 T cell receptor beta chains below, sequenced in a study of cytomegalovirus exposure and HLA in healthy donors. Vbeta (60) and Jbeta (13) primers were used in the PCR. The method was immunoSEQ multiplex PCR; TCRdb's version includes in-frame clones alone and lacks a portion of them. The table lists 150,000 to 180,000 clones, around three quarters of them singletons. Sample: PBMCs. The receptors were gathered from a woman aged 40 to 49 in good health and CMV-seronegative.

The CDR3 DNA reads as TGTGCCAGCAGCTTGGCCCAGGGCGCTGAAGCTTTCTTT. This codes for CASSLAQGAEAFF. The chain links TRBV5-4 to TRBJ1-1; TRBD1 is a possible D gene (5 bases). Germline values: CDR1 SGHNT, CDR2 YYREEE (reference sequence). The CDR3 has 13 amino acids. V was shortened by 0 bases and J by 6 bases, with 9 bases between the two germline ends.

The chain joins TRBV30 to TRBJ2-1; D is ambiguous. The CDR3 has 11 amino acids. V was trimmed by 2 bases and J by 4 bases, leaving 3 bases between them. CDR1 is GTSNPN and CDR2 is SVGIG in the germline V gene (reference sequence). The CDR3 is CAWSHYNEQFF. In DNA, the CDR3 is TGTGCCTGGAGTCATTACAATGAGCAGTTCTTC.

The chain combines TRBV5-1 with TRBJ2-2; weak D call: TRBD1 (6 bases). Trimming removed 3 bases from V and 6 bases from J, with 18 bases in between. The germline CDR1 and CDR2 sequences are SGHRS and YFSETQ. This CDR3 is 16 amino acids long. CDR3 nucleotides: TGCGCCAGCAGCTCCCTTAGAATACAGGGATCCGGGGAGCTGTTTTTT. This codes for CASSSLRIQGSGELFF.

The rearrangement uses TRBV5-1 and TRBJ1-1, with D perhaps TRBD1 (5 bases). Per germline, CDR1 SGHRS and CDR2 YFSETQ. Trimming removed 7 bases at V and 4 bases at J, with 23 bases between. The CDR3 length is 16 residues. CDR3 nucleotides: TGCGCCAGCGTCTGGGGCGATCTCAGTAAGCTCACTGAAGCTTTCTTT. Protein sequence: CASVWGDLSKLTEAFF. The variable domain in full, completed from reference TRBV5-1 and TRBJ1-1, reads KAGVTQTPRYLIKTRGQQVTLSCSPISGHRSVSWYQQTPGQGLQFLFEYFSETQRNKGNFPGRFSGRQFSNSRSEMNVSTLELGDSALYLCASVWGDLSKLTEAFFGQGTRLTVV.

The chain joins TRBV5-1 to TRBJ1-3; D not resolved. CDR1 SGHRS and CDR2 YFSETQ come from the germline V gene. V was clipped by 4 bases and J by 0 bases, with 8 bases between them. The CDR3 length is 14 residues. CDR3 loop: CASSKASSGNTIYF. DNA of the CDR3: TGCGCCAGCAGCAAGGCTAGCTCTGGAAACACCATATATTTT. The full variable domain, in which reference TRBV5-1 and TRBJ1-3 provide the parts outside the CDR3, is KAGVTQTPRYLIKTRGQQVTLSCSPISGHRSVSWYQQTPGQGLQFLFEYFSETQRNKGNFPGRFSGRQFSNSRSEMNVSTLELGDSALYLCASSKASSGNTIYFGEGSWLTVV.

In this sample, this clone turned up once. The chain employs TRBV7-6 and TRBJ2-7; the D is unclear. V shed 5 bases and J shed 2 bases, with 4 bases lying between them. The germline V gene encodes CDR1 SGHVS and CDR2 FNYEAQ. This CDR3 comprises 11 residues. CDR3 DNA sequence: TGTGCCAGCAGCGCAGCCTACGAGCAGTACTTC. It specifies CASSAAYEQYF. The whole variable domain, remainder taken from reference TRBV7-6 and TRBJ2-7, is GAGVSQSPRYKVTKRGQDVALRCDPISGHVSLYWYRQALGQGPEFLTYFNYEAQQDKSGLPNDRFSAERPEGSISTLTIQRTEQRDSAMYRCASSAAYEQYFGPGTRLTVT.

The V call is TRBV18, the J call TRBJ1-5; 9 bases fit TRBD1. The CDR3 is 16 amino acids. CDR1 and CDR2 (germline): KGHSH, LQKENI. J gave up 3 bases and V 3 bases, and 6 bases lay outside the gene matches. In nucleotides, the CDR3 is TGTGCCAGCTCACCTCGGGGGACAGGGCCCAATCAGCCCCAGCATTTT. Encoded protein: CASSPRGTGPNQPQHF.

The chain links TRBV6-6 to TRBJ1-1, with TRBD1 matching over 8 bases. The CDR3 covers 14 residues. V shed 5 bases, J shed 4 bases, and the junction held 6 bases outside the gene matches. The germline V gene has CDR1 MNHNY and CDR2 SVGAGI (reference sequence). The chain's CDR3 is CASSGDRGGTEAFF. Here the CDR3 DNA reads TGTGCCAGCAGTGGCGACAGGGGTGGCACTGAAGCTTTCTTT.

The chain is built from TRBV14 and TRBJ2-3, with 7 bases aligning to TRBD2. This CDR3 is 16 amino acids long. V was clipped by 3 bases and J by 2 bases; unmatched bases: 8. The germline V gene encodes CDR1 SGHDN and CDR2 FVKESK. The CDR3 DNA is TGTGCCAGCAGCCACCGGACTAGAACCGACACAGATACGCAGTATTTT. Its protein product is CASSHRTRTDTDTQYF. Full variable domain (remainder filled in from reference TRBV14 and TRBJ2-3): EAGVTQFPSHSVIEKGQTVTLRCDPISGHDNLYWYRRVMGKEIKFLLHFVKESKQDESGMPNNRFLAERTGGTYSTLKVQPAELEDSGVYFCASSHRTRTDTDTQYFGPGTRLTVL.

This clone was detected once. The chain combines TRBV5-1 with TRBJ1-6, with D maybe TRBD1 (5 bases). Germline CDR1 is SGHRS and CDR2 is YFSETQ. The CDR3 sequence is 15 residues long. The V end lost 4 bases, the J end lost 7 bases, and 15 bases lay between the germline ends. This CDR3 reads CASSPSAGANSPLHF. The CDR3, as DNA: TGCGCCAGCAGCCCCAGTGCTGGGGCCAATTCACCCCTCCACTTT. Full variable domain (remainder filled in from reference TRBV5-1 and TRBJ1-6): KAGVTQTPRYLIKTRGQQVTLSCSPISGHRSVSWYQQTPGQGLQFLFEYFSETQRNKGNFPGRFSGRQFSNSRSEMNVSTLELGDSALYLCASSPSAGANSPLHFGNGTRLTVT.

V is TRBV6-1 and J is TRBJ1-1; D is perhaps TRBD1 (5 bases). This CDR3 has 14 amino acids. CDR1 MNHNS and CDR2 SASEGT come from the germline V gene. Trimming took 3 bases from V and 2 from J, leaving 10 bases between them. The DNA for the CDR3 is TGTGCCAGCAGTGAGGGGGGTTACAACACTGAAGCTTTCTTT. This encodes CASSEGGYNTEAFF.

Only a few counts were recorded for this clone. The rearrangement joins TRBV7-8 to TRBJ2-3, with 7 bases matching TRBD1. Per the germline V gene, CDR1 is SGHVS and CDR2 is FQNEAQ. This CDR3 contains 18 residues. J lost 0 bases, V lost 5 bases, and 14 bases had no gene match. CDR3 residues: CASSPQGLASPSTDTQYF. The CDR3 DNA reads TGTGCCAGCAGCCCACAGGGGTTGGCGTCCCCAAGCACAGATACGCAGTATTTT.

The CDR3 bases are TGTGCCAGTAGTATTAACGCAGGGTATGGCTACACCTTC. This translates into CASSINAGYGYTF. This chain uses TRBV19 with TRBJ1-2; D possibly corresponds to TRBD1 (5 bases). The CDR3 contains 13 residues. V lost 3 bases, J lost 5 bases, and 10 bases lay in between. CDR1 and CDR2 (germline): LNHDA, SQIVND (reference sequence).

The chain uses TRBV21-1 and TRBJ1-6; the table's D call TRBD1 went unverified against the DNA. TRBV21-1 constitutes a pseudogene. The CDR3 totals 17 residues. CDR3 sequence: CASSNRKGTAEASPLHF. DNA of the CDR3: TGTGCCAGCAGCAATCGAAAAGGGACAGCCGAGGCTTCACCCCTCCACTTT.

This chain uses TRBV11-3 with TRBJ2-7; tentatively, D is TRBD2 (5 bases). The V gene lost 0 bases and the J gene lost 12 bases, with 12 bases spanning the gap. The CDR3 has 12 residues. Per germline, CDR1 SGHNT and CDR2 YENEEA. The CDR3 loop reads CASSLDSRGRYF. The CDR3 DNA is TGTGCCAGCAGCTTAGACTCCCGGGGTAGGTACTTC.

The chain is built from TRBV7-2 and TRBJ2-3; 8 nucleotides agree with TRBD2. From germline, CDR1 is SGHTA and CDR2 FQGNSA. There are 13 residues in the CDR3. J gave up 6 bases and V 2 bases, and 1 base lay outside the gene matches. The DNA for the CDR3 is TGTGCCAGCAGCTTACGCGGGGGGGATACGCAGTATTTT. It encodes CASSLRGGDTQYF.

The rearrangement links TRBV27 to TRBJ1-2, with D unclear. This CDR3 spans 13 amino acids. Germline V gives CDR1 MNHEY, CDR2 SMNVEV (reference sequence). Trimming took off 2 bases at V and 6 bases at J, with 10 bases between the two ends. CDR3 sequence: CASSLRMGDGYTF. The CDR3 nucleotides are TGTGCCAGCAGTTTACGCATGGGCGATGGCTACACCTTC.

This clone was seen a few times. This sequence joins TRBV28 and TRBJ2-7; D might be TRBD2 (6 bases). The CDR3 covers 14 residues. Trimming cost V 3 bases and J 3 bases, with 12 bases left between them. Per the germline V gene, CDR1 is MDHEN and CDR2 is SYDVKM. CDR3 sequence: CASSLGGYDYEQYF. The CDR3 nucleotides are TGTGCCAGCAGTTTGGGGGGATACGACTACGAGCAGTACTTC. The full variable domain, rest sourced from reference TRBV28 and TRBJ2-7, is DVKVTQSSRYLVKRTGEKVFLECVQDMDHENMFWYRQDPGLGLRLIYFSYDVKMKEKGDIPEGYSVSREKKERFSLILESASTNQTSMYLCASSLGGYDYEQYFGPGTRLTVT.

The CDR3 spells CASSWAGGYNEQFF. The CDR3 DNA sequence: TGTGCCAGTAGTTGGGCGGGGGGGTACAATGAGCAGTTCTTC. The genes are TRBV19 and TRBJ2-1, with 9 bases that match TRBD2. The CDR3 extends over 14 amino acids. V shed 5 bases, J shed 4 bases, and the junction held 3 bases outside the gene matches. Germline V lookup: CDR1 LNHDA, CDR2 SQIVND (reference sequence).

The CDR3 loop reads CASSLRDRARLRPYEQYF. The CDR3 DNA sequence: TGTGCCAGCAGCTTAAGGGACAGGGCTAGACTACGCCCCTACGAGCAGTACTTC. The chain recombines TRBV7-2 with TRBJ2-7; TRBD1 agrees at 9 bases. Germline CDR1 reads SGHTA; CDR2 reads FQGNSA. The CDR3 has 18 residues. V lost 2 bases, J lost 2 bases, and 13 bases stayed unmatched.

The chain couples TRBV5-1 to TRBJ2-7; perhaps TRBD2 as D (5 bases). CDR3 length: 14 amino acids. Germline V lookup: CDR1 SGHRS, CDR2 YFSETQ. V was shortened by 4 bases and J by 4 bases, with 15 bases between the two germline ends. The CDR3 loop is CASSPARGAYEQYF. The CDR3 DNA is TGCGCCAGCAGCCCCGCCCGGGGAGCGTACGAGCAGTACTTC.

The rearrangement links TRBV30 to TRBJ2-6, with 11 nucleotides matching TRBD1. CDR3 length: 15 amino acids. The germline gives CDR1 GTSNPN, CDR2 SVGIG (reference sequence). The J segment lost 3 bases and the V segment lost 7 bases, leaving 5 bases of the junction unmatched. In DNA form, the CDR3 reads TGTGCCTTGGGACAGGGGGTTAGTGGGGCCAACGTCCTGACTTTC. Amino acid sequence: CALGQGVSGANVLTF.